The next 10 T cell receptor beta chains were all read from a single sample in a study of PD-L1 blockade in urothelial cancer. The data were produced by immunoSEQ multiplex PCR, yet TCRdb's version contains in-frame clones alone and is incomplete. The sample comprises tens of thousands of clones, approximately 88% of which are singletons, and roughly 9.1% rests with the top ten. The sequencing used PBMCs, collected around atezolizumab (anti-PD-L1) treatment. Receptors were obtained from an older man with urothelial cancer.

The genes are TRBV5-1 and TRBJ1-2; D unclear. V lost 2 bases, J lost 0 bases, and 11 bases lay in between. The V gene's germline CDR1 is SGHRS and CDR2 YFSETQ. This CDR3 region has 15 residues. CDR3 sequence: CASSFNRGANYGYTF. Here the CDR3 DNA reads TGCGCCAGCAGCTTCAATCGGGGAGCTAACTATGGCTACACCTTC.

The genes are TRBV30 and TRBJ2-1; D gene unclear. V shed 0 bases and J shed 10 bases, with 13 bases lying between them. The CDR3 has 13 residues. Germline CDR1 reads GTSNPN; CDR2 reads SVGIG (reference sequence). The CDR3 bases are TGTGCCTGGAGTGTAAGTCAGGCCCCCGAGCAGTTCTTC. It specifies CAWSVSQAPEQFF.

The J gene is TRBJ2-6, the V gene TRBV30; D is undetermined. The CDR3 is 14 amino acids. Germline CDR1 and CDR2: GTSNPN and SVGIG (reference sequence). V was clipped by 4 bases and J by 0 bases, with 7 bases between them. CDR3 loop: CAWTTGSGANVLTF. DNA of the CDR3: TGTGCCTGGACGACGGGCTCTGGGGCCAACGTCCTGACTTTC.

The chain couples TRBV5-1 to TRBJ1-4; 7 bases are a match to TRBD1. Germline V gene sequence: CDR1 SGHRS, CDR2 YFSETQ. The V and J ends lost 0 bases and 8 bases, in that order; junction bases with no gene match: 4. This CDR3 is 14 amino acids long. DNA for the CDR3: TGCGCCAGCAGCTTGGGACAGGGAGGCGAAAAACTGTTTTTT. Translating gives CASSLGQGGEKLFF.

The CDR3 DNA reads TGTGCCAGTAGCTCGTCGGCGGGAGCGGAGACCCAGTACTTC. Residues: CASSSSAGAETQYF. This chain uses TRBV19 with TRBJ2-5; 7 bases are shared with TRBD2. Looked up from germline, CDR1 is LNHDA and CDR2 is SQIVND (reference sequence). V lost 6 bases, J lost 5 bases, and 9 bases stayed unmatched. This CDR3 contains 14 residues.

This chain uses TRBV2 with TRBJ2-7; 9 bases are shared with TRBD2. Germline CDR1 and CDR2: SNHLY and FYNNEI. CDR3 length: 14 residues. After removal of 3 bases from V and 4 bases from J, the junction contained 4 bases not matched to a gene. In nucleotides, the CDR3 is TGTGCCAGCAGTGATAGCGGGAGCAAGTACGAGCAGTACTTC. This sequence encodes CASSDSGSKYEQYF.

The V call is TRBV5-6, the J call TRBJ2-1; 9 nucleotides line up with TRBD2. CDR3 length: 16 amino acids. Per germline, CDR1 SGHDT and CDR2 YYEEEE. Trimming took 2 bases from V and 8 from J; bases not matched to a gene: 11. CDR3 sequence: CASSFPSGSGSYEQFF. CDR3 DNA: TGTGCCAGCAGCTTTCCTTCCGGTAGCGGGAGCTATGAGCAGTTCTTC.

The chain couples TRBV19 to TRBJ1-5; D ambiguous. Germline V gives CDR1 LNHDA, CDR2 SQIVND (reference sequence). V lost 1 base, J lost 0 bases, and 10 bases lay in between. The CDR3 is 16 residues long. CDR3 DNA: TGTGCCAGTAGTATAGTACAGACATATAGCAATCAGCCCCAGCATTTT. Its translation is CASSIVQTYSNQPQHF.

This chain uses TRBV10-3 with TRBJ1-2, with D tentatively TRBD1 (6 bases). CDR3 length: 15 amino acids. Germline loops: CDR1 ENHRY, CDR2 SYGVKD. V gave up 6 bases and J gave up 2 bases, with 16 bases separating them. The CDR3 DNA sequence: TGTGCCATCAGCCCCAGGGGCCGAGAGAACTATGGCTACACCTTC. Residues: CAISPRGRENYGYTF.

The gene calls are TRBV30 and TRBJ2-5; TRBD2 agrees at 10 bases. The CDR3 runs 17 residues. V lost 1 base, J lost 5 bases, and 13 bases stayed unmatched. Germline V gene lookup returns CDR1 GTSNPN and CDR2 SVGIG (reference sequence). The CDR3 region is CAWSALAGAGTWETQYF. CDR3 coding DNA: TGTGCCTGGAGTGCCCTAGCGGGAGCGGGGACGTGGGAGACCCAGTACTTC. The full variable domain, with the rest looked up from reference TRBV30 and TRBJ2-5, is SQTIHQWPATLVQPVGSPLSLECTVEGTSNPNLYWYRQAAGRGLQLLFYSVGIGQISSEVPQNLSASRPQDRQFILSSKKLLLSDSGFYLCAWSALAGAGTWETQYFGPGTRLLVL.